This T cell receptor beta chain was obtained from a study of T cell responses to AZD1222 COVID-19 vaccine. Study in general: Pooled together were second doses at about 4 or about 12 weeks.

Produced via immunoSEQ multiplex PCR; TCRdb's table is partial and in-frame only. The data contain fewer than 300,000 clones, more than 85% of them seen just once; the ten biggest clones take up 0.5% to 0.7%. In germline, CDR1 is SGHNT, CDR2 YYREEE (reference sequence). This CDR3 is built from 12 residues. This clone was counted only a few times. The antigen remains undetermined. Germline is not matched at one junction end, which may reflect a read error. Study-level points and caveats: Only a handful of individuals given AZD1222 were seropositive at baseline.

The chain combines TRBV5-4 with TRBJ2-7; D might be TRBD1 (6 bases). This TCR was sampled from an adult in good health. The sequencing used peripheral blood, collected on day 0 of AZD1222 vaccination. The CDR3 DNA follows: TGTGCCAGCAGCTTTTCTGGAGCTAACAGGGACTTC. Translation gives CASSFSGANRDF.